This is a list of T cell receptor beta chains from one sample in a study of response to subunit inactivated influenza vaccine. Using its own MiXCR run on the RT-PCR reads, TCRdb lists one record per CDR3 protein. The sample lists approximately 290,000 distinct CDR3 sequences, approximately 20% occurring once. Sequences were derived from PBMCs from blood, sampled 21 months after vaccination. Receptors originate from a man aged 45 to 70 who received an inactivated influenza vaccine. The CDR3 runs from the conserved cysteine through the conserved F or W. The order of the fields is J gene, clone size, D gene, V gene, CDR3 DNA, CDR3 protein. D genes are given only for firm matches. Size tells how often a clone was seen (once, few, many) or the class of an expanded clone, and some rows leave it out.

>TRBJ1-4|NA|NA|TRBV5-6
TGTGCCAGCAGCCTACTCACTCGGGGAGCTAATGAAAAACTGTTTTTT
CASSLLTRGANEKLFF
>TRBJ1-2|few|TRBD1|TRBV20-1
TGCAGTGCTAGAGAAAAAGGGGGCTTACCATTGGGCTACACCTTC
CSAREKGGLPLGYTF
>TRBJ2-1|NA|TRBD2|TRBV15
TGTGCCACCAGCAGAGATCCGGGGGGTCCCTACAATGAGCAGTTCTTC
CATSRDPGGPYNEQFF
>TRBJ1-5|NA|TRBD1|TRBV28
TGTGCCAGCAGTTTATTTTACGGACAGGGAAGCAATCAGCCCCAGCATTTT
CASSLFYGQGSNQPQHF
>TRBJ2-4|few|NA|TRBV28
TGTGCCAGCAGTCCAACAGGGTCCAAAAACATTCAGTACTTC
CASSPTGSKNIQYF
>TRBJ1-1|few|NA|TRBV7-9
TGTGCCAGCAGCTTACCCTGGGCGGGGGTGAACACTGAAGCTTTCTTT
CASSLPWAGVNTEAFF
>TRBJ1-5|few|TRBD1|TRBV6-2/TRBV6-3
TGTGCCAGCAGTTACTCCTCCAGGGGGCTCGGGCAGCCCCAGCATTTT
CASSYSSRGLGQPQHF
>TRBJ2-1|NA|TRBD2|TRBV7-2
TGTGCCAGCAGCTTATGGTTCGGGGGGAGGGCCTACAATGAGCAGTTCTTC
CASSLWFGGRAYNEQFF
>TRBJ1-1|few|NA|TRBV7-2
TGTGCCAGCAGCTCAGGTGGCGGGATGAACACTGAAGCTTTCTTT
CASSSGGGMNTEAFF
>TRBJ1-1|few|NA|TRBV12-3/TRBV12-4
TGTGCCAGCAGTTTAATAGAGGGCACTGAAGCTTTCTTT
CASSLIEGTEAFF
>TRBJ1-4|few|NA|TRBV19
TGTGCCAGCGCCGTGGGCCTGGGGAATGAAAAACTGTTTTTT
CASAVGLGNEKLFF
>TRBJ1-5|NA|NA|TRBV28
TGTGCCAGCAGTACACAGCTAGCTAGCAATCAGCCCCAGCATTTT
CASSTQLASNQPQHF
>TRBJ2-2|NA|NA|TRBV24-1
TGTGCCACCAGTGGAAGTACCGGGGAGCTGTTTTTT
CATSGSTGELFF
>TRBJ2-1|NA|NA|TRBV7-2
TGTGCCAGCGGGAACAGGGTGATGGGGGATGAGCAGTTCTTC
CASGNRVMGDEQFF
>TRBJ2-7|NA|NA|TRBV29-1
TGCAGCGTTGTGACGGGGCCCGAGCAGTACTTC
CSVVTGPEQYF
>TRBJ2-3|many|NA|TRBV5-1
TGCGCCAGCAGCACGGCTAGCACAGATACGCAGTATTTT
CASSTASTDTQYF
>TRBJ1-2|few|TRBD1|TRBV18
TGTGCCAGCTCACCCGCGACAGGGGGGATTATGGATGGCTACACCTTC
CASSPATGGIMDGYTF
>TRBJ1-5|many|NA|TRBV2
TGTGCCAGCAATTCAGGGATTGGTCAGCCCCAGCATTTT
CASNSGIGQPQHF
>TRBJ2-1|few|TRBD2|TRBV12-3/TRBV12-4
TGTGCCAGCAGTTTAGGTAGCGGGCGAACCTACAATGAGCAGTTCTTC
CASSLGSGRTYNEQFF
>TRBJ1-5|NA|NA|TRBV28
TGTGCCAGCAGTTTTTGGATTAGGGACATCAGTTTCAGCAATCAGCCCCAGCATTTT
CASSFWIRDISFSNQPQHF
>TRBJ2-1|few|NA|TRBV5-1
TGCGCCAGCAGCTTGAACGGTGCGCCAGAGCAGTTCTTC
CASSLNGAPEQFF
>TRBJ1-4|NA|TRBD1|TRBV30
TGTGCCTGGAGTGTACAGGGGCTCAATGTAGGTGAAAAACTGTTTTTT
CAWSVQGLNVGEKLFF
>TRBJ2-5|few|NA|TRBV29-1
TGCAGCGTCCTCGGACAGAGCCAAGAGACCCAGTACTTC
CSVLGQSQETQYF
>TRBJ2-3|NA|NA|TRBV6-5
TGTGCCAGCAGTTACTCGCGCGGGAACACAGATACGCAGTATTTT
CASSYSRGNTDTQYF
>TRBJ2-2|NA|NA|TRBV7-1
TGTGCCAGCAGCTCCTATAACGCCGGGGAGCTGTTTTTT
CASSSYNAGELFF
>TRBJ2-5|NA|NA|TRBV24-1
TGTGCCACCAGTGTAGGGGAAGAGACCCAGTACTTC
CATSVGEETQYF
>TRBJ1-2|NA|NA|TRBV18
TGTGCCAGCTCACCACGTACTAACCGGGGAAACTATGGCTACACCTTC
CASSPRTNRGNYGYTF
>TRBJ2-3|NA|NA|TRBV5-1
TGCGCCAGCAGCCCCCAAGGGTTGGATACGCAGTATTTT
CASSPQGLDTQYF
>TRBJ2-7|NA|TRBD2|TRBV11-2
TGTGCCAGCAGCTCGGGACTAGCGGTGACCGAGCAGTACTTC
CASSSGLAVTEQYF
>TRBJ2-1|NA|NA|TRBV12-3/TRBV12-4
TGTGCCAGCAGCCGGGTCTACAATGAGCAGTTCTTC
CASSRVYNEQFF
>TRBJ1-4|few|TRBD1|TRBV20-1
TGCAGTGCTCCCCAGGAAGACAGGGCCCGTGGAAAACTGTTTTTT
CSAPQEDRARGKLFF
>TRBJ1-5|NA|TRBD1|TRBV6-2/TRBV6-3
TGTGCCAGCAGTTACCGTGGGACAGGGGGTATTCAGCCCCAGCATTTT
CASSYRGTGGIQPQHF
>TRBJ1-1|NA|NA|TRBV7-9
TGTGCCAGCAGCTTAGTTCTGGGTACTGAAGCTTTCTTT
CASSLVLGTEAFF
>TRBJ2-2|few|TRBD1|TRBV7-2
TGTGCCAGCAGCTCCCGGGACAGGGGGTATACCGGGGAGCTGTTTTTT
CASSSRDRGYTGELFF
>TRBJ2-7|NA|TRBD2|TRBV7-2
TGTGCCAGCAGCTCCGTAGCGGGGGATTACGAGCAGTACTTC
CASSSVAGDYEQYF
>TRBJ1-1|medium-sized|TRBD1|TRBV7-9
TGTGCCAGCAGCTTGGGACAGGGGAACACTGAAGCTTTCTTT
CASSLGQGNTEAFF
>TRBJ2-5|few|NA|TRBV7-2
TGTGCCAGCAGTTCCACCCTGGAGGCCCAGTACTTC
CASSSTLEAQYF
>TRBJ2-3|few|NA|TRBV29-1
TGCAGCACTGGGGAGGCGGCAGTGACAGATACGCAGTATTTT
CSTGEAAVTDTQYF
>TRBJ1-1|NA|NA|TRBV30
TGTGCCTGGAGCAAGGGGCTCACTGAAGCTTTCTTT
CAWSKGLTEAFF
>TRBJ2-5|NA|NA|TRBV20-1
TGCAGTGCTAGACACCCCACAGACCAAGAGACCCAGTACTTC
CSARHPTDQETQYF
>TRBJ1-5|few|NA|TRBV28
TGTGCCAGCAGTTTACTTCTGGGTAGGGGCAATCAGCCCCAGCATTTT
CASSLLLGRGNQPQHF
>TRBJ2-1|few|TRBD1|TRBV6-1
TGTGCCAGCAGTCTCACCGGGACAGATTACAATGAGCAGTTCTTC
CASSLTGTDYNEQFF
>TRBJ1-2|NA|NA|TRBV2
TGTGCCAGCAGGCAGACAGAGGGTGGCTACACCTTC
CASRQTEGGYTF
>TRBJ2-3|once|TRBD2|TRBV4-3
TGCGCCAGCGCTCAACTAGCGGGAGGGAAAGATACGCAGTATTTT
CASAQLAGGKDTQYF
>TRBJ1-1|many|NA|TRBV3-1
TGTGCCAGCGGTCCCGATCGTTCAGCAGGTGAAGCTTTCTTT
CASGPDRSAGEAFF
>TRBJ1-3|many|NA|TRBV20-1
TGCAGTGCTAGGTCAGGGTCTGGAAACACCATATATTTT
CSARSGSGNTIYF
>TRBJ1-5|NA|NA|TRBV7-3
TGTGCCAGCAGCTTAACCTCAAGTCAGCCCCAGCATTTT
CASSLTSSQPQHF